This TCR beta chain emerged from a study of T cell responses to AZD1222 COVID-19 vaccine. Trimming at V came to 3 bases and at J to 4 bases, leaving 4 bases not matched to a gene. Per germline, CDR1 KGHDR and CDR2 SFDVKD. CDR3 length equals 16 residues. Assay used: immunoSEQ multiplex PCR; TCRdb lists only in-frame clones, some missing. In the table there are roughly 100,000 clones, about 92% of which are singletons. The V call is TRBV24-1, the J call TRBJ2-1, with 11 nucleotides matching TRBD2. The TCR sequence derives from an adult who received the AZD1222 COVID-19 vaccine. Sequencing used peripheral blood, obtained 28 days after the second AZD1222 dose. The CDR3 DNA reads as TGTGCCACCAGTGATCCCTCTAGCGGGGGGTACAATGAGCAGTTCTTC. Translated: CATSDPSSGGYNEQFF.